Reported below is one T cell receptor (beta chain). Its target is not known. CDR1 and CDR2 from the germline V gene are LGHNA and YNFKEQ. V was cut by 2 bases and J by 2 bases, with 16 bases left in between. The CDR3 has 16 amino acids. The data stem from a study of cytomegalovirus exposure and HLA in healthy donors. Study-level information: The approximately 120 validation repertoires matched the 650 to 850 first-cohort repertoires in platform, a later analysis reported. General study points: Cytomegalovirus status, reportedly, was diagnosed with high specificity and sensitivity by the classifier.

Method: immunoSEQ multiplex PCR; TCRdb's copy keeps in-frame clones and lacks some. The sample holds about 98,000 clones; less than 90% are singletons and the top ten take under 6.5%. The rearrangement joins TRBV4-2 to TRBJ2-7; D unclear. This TCR came from a man aged 18 to 35 in good health and CMV-seropositive. Source material: PBMCs. The CDR3 reads CASSQYLAAPTYEQYF. The CDR3 DNA reads as TGTGCCAGCAGCCAATACTTGGCGGCGCCGACCTACGAGCAGTACTTC.